The rows below give T cell receptor beta chains drawn from one sample of a study of T cells in pancreatic ductal adenocarcinoma. The protocol was immunoSEQ multiplex PCR, while the TCRdb copy is restricted to in-frame clones and leaves out a portion. The sample includes 5,000 or so clones, about 88% seen only once; the top ten take just under 6%. The sequencing input was pancreatic tumor tissue. The receptor source for this set is a human donor with pancreatic ductal adenocarcinoma. Both conserved end residues are part of each CDR3. D genes are given only for firm matches. Not all rows give a size; the values are once, few, many and, for expanded clones, a class.

size: once; V: TRBV6-5; length: 16; D: TRBD1; J: TRBJ2-7; DNA: TGTGCCAGCAGTTACATAGGGACAGCCCTCTCCTACGAGCAGTACTTC; CDR3: CASSYIGTALSYEQYF
size: -; V: TRBV11-2; length: 16; D: TRBD1; J: TRBJ2-5; DNA: TGTGCCAGCAGCTTAGTCCCCATAACAGGGGCCGAGACCCAGTACTTC; CDR3: CASSLVPITGAETQYF
size: -; V: TRBV18; length: 15; D: -; J: TRBJ2-7; DNA: TGTGCCAGCTCACCCGGGAGAGGGGGCAGGTACGAGCAGTACTTC; CDR3: CASSPGRGGRYEQYF
size: -; V: TRBV6-1; length: 12; D: -; J: TRBJ2-7; DNA: TGTGCCAGCACGGCCGAATACTACGAGCAGTACTTC; CDR3: CASTAEYYEQYF
size: -; V: TRBV7-6; length: 16; D: -; J: TRBJ2-1; DNA: TGTGCCAGCAGCTTAAGCAGGGAGGTTGGAAACGATGAGCAGTTCTTC; CDR3: CASSLSREVGNDEQFF
size: -; V: TRBV4-2; length: 15; D: -; J: TRBJ1-3; DNA: TGTGCCAGCAGACCGCTGACAACCACTGGAAACACCATATATTTT; CDR3: CASRPLTTTGNTIYF
size: -; V: TRBV9; length: 14; D: -; J: TRBJ1-5; DNA: TGTGCCAGCAGCGTAGGGGATTACAATCAGCCCCAGCATTTT; CDR3: CASSVGDYNQPQHF
size: -; V: TRBV18; length: 15; D: TRBD1; J: TRBJ1-1; DNA: TGTGCCAGCTCATCTCAGACAGGGATGAACACTGAAGCTTTCTTT; CDR3: CASSSQTGMNTEAFF
size: -; V: TRBV19; length: 15; D: -; J: TRBJ1-2; DNA: TGTGCCAGTACCTTATTCCCTTTGGCTAACTATGGCTACACCTTC; CDR3: CASTLFPLANYGYTF
size: -; V: TRBV15; length: 15; D: -; J: TRBJ1-1; DNA: TGTGCCACCAGCAGAGGCGTTACCACGAACACTGAAGCTTTCTTT; CDR3: CATSRGVTTNTEAFF
size: -; V: TRBV9; length: 15; D: -; J: TRBJ2-1; DNA: TGTGCCAGCACCCGGACGGCGGGGACCTACAATGAGCAGTTCTTC; CDR3: CASTRTAGTYNEQFF
size: -; V: TRBV7-9; length: 15; D: TRBD1; J: TRBJ2-7; DNA: TGTGCCAGCAGTTTACGGCGACAGGGAAACTACGAGCAGTACTTC; CDR3: CASSLRRQGNYEQYF
size: -; V: TRBV28; length: 14; D: -; J: TRBJ2-7; DNA: TGTGCCAGCAGTTTCGGGGGGCCCTCCTACGAGCAGTACTTC; CDR3: CASSFGGPSYEQYF
size: -; V: TRBV27; length: 15; D: -; J: TRBJ2-2; DNA: TGTGCCAGCAGTTTAGCGGGCATCAACACCGGGGAGCTGTTTTTT; CDR3: CASSLAGINTGELFF
size: -; V: TRBV5-1; length: 15; D: -; J: TRBJ2-2; DNA: TGCGCCAGCCGCTCGGGCCAGGGGTACACCGGGGAGCTGTTTTTT; CDR3: CASRSGQGYTGELFF
size: -; V: TRBV5-1; length: 15; D: -; J: TRBJ1-1; DNA: TGCGCCAGCAGCGGGCGGTCAGGTGGCGAAACTGAAGCTTTCTTT; CDR3: CASSGRSGGETEAFF
size: -; V: TRBV6-1; length: 12; D: -; J: TRBJ2-1; DNA: TGTGCCAGCAGGAACGCGCAAGGGGAGCAGTTCTTC; CDR3: CASRNAQGEQFF
size: -; V: TRBV6-1; length: 14; D: -; J: TRBJ2-1; DNA: TGTGCCAGCGATCGGTCGGGAGCCTATGAGGAGCAGTTCTTC; CDR3: CASDRSGAYEEQFF
size: -; V: TRBV6-5; length: 13; D: TRBD1; J: TRBJ1-2; DNA: TGTGCCAGCAGTTACGGGACAGACTATGGCTACACCTTC; CDR3: CASSYGTDYGYTF
size: -; V: TRBV6-5; length: 15; D: -; J: TRBJ1-3; DNA: TGTGCCAGCAGTTCCAGTTCCCCTATTGGAAACACCATATATTTT; CDR3: CASSSSSPIGNTIYF
size: -; V: TRBV18; length: 13; D: -; J: TRBJ1-2; DNA: TGTGCCAGCTCCCTTTTGGAGGGCACTGGCTACACCTTC; CDR3: CASSLLEGTGYTF
size: -; V: TRBV5-4; length: 15; D: TRBD1; J: TRBJ2-3; DNA: TGTGCCAGCAGTCCACAGGGGGGTGGCACAGATACGCAGTATTTT; CDR3: CASSPQGGGTDTQYF
size: once; V: TRBV7-6; length: 15; D: -; J: TRBJ1-2; DNA: TGTGCCAGCAGCTCCTCAGGGGACACCTCGGACGGCTACACCTTC; CDR3: CASSSSGDTSDGYTF
size: -; V: TRBV7-6; length: 14; D: TRBD1; J: TRBJ1-6; DNA: TGTGCCAGCAGCTCCACAGGGGTAAATTCACCCCTCCACTTT; CDR3: CASSSTGVNSPLHF
size: -; V: TRBV29-1; length: 9; D: -; J: TRBJ2-3; DNA: TGCAGCGTGGGGGAGACGCAGTATTTT; CDR3: CSVGETQYF
size: -; V: TRBV19; length: 15; D: -; J: TRBJ2-5; DNA: TGTGCCAGTAGTGTTGGAGGGGGTGGGGTGGAGACCCAGTACTTC; CDR3: CASSVGGGGVETQYF
size: once; V: TRBV30; length: 15; D: TRBD1; J: TRBJ1-5; DNA: TGTGCCTGGGATAGGGACAGGGGGCGAGGTCAGCCCCAGCATTTT; CDR3: CAWDRDRGRGQPQHF
size: -; V: TRBV18; length: 14; D: -; J: TRBJ2-2; DNA: TGTGCCAGCTACAAACAGGTCGATGGCGGGGAGCTGTTTTTT; CDR3: CASYKQVDGGELFF
size: -; V: TRBV7-3; length: 13; D: TRBD1; J: TRBJ1-1; DNA: TGTGCCAGCAGCTTGACAGGGCGGACTGAAGCTTTCTTT; CDR3: CASSLTGRTEAFF
size: -; V: TRBV6-6; length: 13; D: TRBD1; J: TRBJ2-7; DNA: TGTGCCAGCAGAGATGGGACAGGGGGAGGGCAGTACTTC; CDR3: CASRDGTGGGQYF
size: few; V: TRBV19; length: 15; D: -; J: TRBJ2-5; DNA: TGTGCCAGTAGTTTTGACAGGGACTACCAAGAGACCCAGTACTTC; CDR3: CASSFDRDYQETQYF
size: -; V: TRBV2; length: 13; D: -; J: TRBJ2-7; DNA: TGTGCCAGCAACGGGGACATCTCCTACGAGCAGTACTTC; CDR3: CASNGDISYEQYF
size: -; V: TRBV28; length: 16; D: -; J: TRBJ1-5; DNA: TGTGCCAGCAGACGCGGGGGAAATATCGGCAATCAGCCCCAGCATTTT; CDR3: CASRRGGNIGNQPQHF
size: -; V: TRBV2; length: 17; D: TRBD1; J: TRBJ1-1; DNA: TGTGCCAGCGCTAGACAGGGAAGAGGACGGATGAACACTGAAGCTTTCTTT; CDR3: CASARQGRGRMNTEAFF
size: -; V: TRBV19; length: 13; D: -; J: TRBJ2-2; DNA: TGTGCCAGTAGTACTAGCGTAACCGGGGAGCTGTTTTTT; CDR3: CASSTSVTGELFF
size: -; V: TRBV28; length: 14; D: -; J: TRBJ2-7; DNA: TGTGCCAGCATCTTTAGGGGGAGCTCCTACGAGCAGTACTTC; CDR3: CASIFRGSSYEQYF
size: -; V: TRBV5-8; length: 15; D: TRBD1; J: TRBJ1-1; DNA: TGTGCCAGCAGCACCTTAGAAGGGGGCCCCACTGAAGCTTTCTTT; CDR3: CASSTLEGGPTEAFF
size: -; V: TRBV4-2; length: 15; D: -; J: TRBJ1-3; DNA: TGTGCCAGCAGCCAACAGGACAGCTCTGGAAACACCATATATTTT; CDR3: CASSQQDSSGNTIYF
size: -; V: TRBV10-3; length: 15; D: -; J: TRBJ2-7; DNA: TGTGCCATCAGTGACCGAGGACCTACCTGGGGGGAGCAGTACTTC; CDR3: CAISDRGPTWGEQYF
size: -; V: TRBV6-4; length: 15; D: -; J: TRBJ2-2; DNA: TGTGCCAGCAGTGAATCGGAAGTGGGCACCGGGGAGCTGTTTTTT; CDR3: CASSESEVGTGELFF
size: -; V: TRBV29-1; length: 13; D: TRBD1; J: TRBJ1-2; DNA: TGCAGCGTACCCGGGACAGGGCTCTATGGCTACACCTTC; CDR3: CSVPGTGLYGYTF
size: -; V: TRBV9; length: 15; D: TRBD1; J: TRBJ2-5; DNA: TGTGCCAGCAGCGCCGAGGGGGCTAGGTATGAGACCCAGTACTTC; CDR3: CASSAEGARYETQYF
size: -; V: TRBV11-1; length: 16; D: TRBD2; J: TRBJ2-3; DNA: TGTGCCAGCAGCCCCGGACTAGCGGGGATGGTGGATACGCAGTATTTT; CDR3: CASSPGLAGMVDTQYF
size: -; V: TRBV2; length: 16; D: -; J: TRBJ1-6; DNA: TGTGCCAGCAAACACGGGGGTACCGGACGTAATTCACCCCTCCACTTT; CDR3: CASKHGGTGRNSPLHF
size: -; V: TRBV14; length: 17; D: -; J: TRBJ2-6; DNA: TGTGCCAGCAGCCAAGTCATCGGAGCCTCTGGGGCCAACGTCCTGACTTTC; CDR3: CASSQVIGASGANVLTF
size: -; V: TRBV18; length: 16; D: TRBD1; J: TRBJ2-2; DNA: TGTGCCAGCTCACCACAACAGGGGGCTAACACCGGGGAGCTGTTTTTT; CDR3: CASSPQQGANTGELFF
size: -; V: TRBV5-4; length: 13; D: -; J: TRBJ1-6; DNA: TGTGCCAGCAGCTTGGTTGGCAATTCACCCCTCCACTTT; CDR3: CASSLVGNSPLHF
size: once; V: TRBV18; length: 14; D: TRBD1; J: TRBJ1-4; DNA: TGTGCCAGCTCACTACAGGGGAAAAATGAAAAACTGTTTTTT; CDR3: CASSLQGKNEKLFF
size: -; V: TRBV30; length: 11; D: -; J: TRBJ1-4; DNA: TGTGCCTGGAATGTATTTGAAAAACTGTTTTTT; CDR3: CAWNVFEKLFF
size: -; V: TRBV15; length: 13; D: -; J: TRBJ2-3; DNA: TGTGCCACCAGCAGAGCAGTGTCAGATACGCAGTATTTT; CDR3: CATSRAVSDTQYF
size: -; V: TRBV5-8; length: 12; D: -; J: TRBJ1-1; DNA: TGTGCCAGCAGCTTGGGGTACACTGAAGCTTTCTTT; CDR3: CASSLGYTEAFF
size: -; V: TRBV4-2; length: 15; D: -; J: TRBJ2-3; DNA: TGTGCCAGCAGCGTGGACAGAGGGTCCACAGATACGCAGTATTTT; CDR3: CASSVDRGSTDTQYF